The sequence of this T cell receptor (beta chain) was determined in a study of OX40 agonist ivuxolimab in advanced cancers. Study-wide context: Given to patients was ivuxolimab, an agonistic anti-OX40 (CD134) antibody.

Study results and caveats: Certain nonresponders additionally had low normalized T-cell clonal expansion. At 0.1 to 3.0 mg/kg and by week 6, clonal expansion occurred in CD4+ and CD8+ blood T cells.

Assay: immunoSEQ multiplex PCR; the TCRdb copy retains only in-frame clones and omits some. The table lists approximately 730 clones, over 75% of them singletons. This clone was counted a few times. The antigen is unknown. Germline V gene lookup returns CDR1 GTSNPN and CDR2 SVGIG (reference sequence). Trimming removed 5 bases at V and 7 bases at J, with 18 bases between. The CDR3 extends over 14 amino acids. V usage is TRBV30 and J usage is TRBJ1-5; no clear D gene. Sample collection was performed in a trial of the OX40 agonist ivuxolimab. The origin of this receptor is an adult with an advanced solid tumor such as melanoma, head and neck, liver or kidney cancer. The DNA of the CDR3 is TGTGCCTGGGGATCCGACCGCTGGAACCAGCCCCAGCATTTT. Amino acids: CAWGSDRWNQPQHF.